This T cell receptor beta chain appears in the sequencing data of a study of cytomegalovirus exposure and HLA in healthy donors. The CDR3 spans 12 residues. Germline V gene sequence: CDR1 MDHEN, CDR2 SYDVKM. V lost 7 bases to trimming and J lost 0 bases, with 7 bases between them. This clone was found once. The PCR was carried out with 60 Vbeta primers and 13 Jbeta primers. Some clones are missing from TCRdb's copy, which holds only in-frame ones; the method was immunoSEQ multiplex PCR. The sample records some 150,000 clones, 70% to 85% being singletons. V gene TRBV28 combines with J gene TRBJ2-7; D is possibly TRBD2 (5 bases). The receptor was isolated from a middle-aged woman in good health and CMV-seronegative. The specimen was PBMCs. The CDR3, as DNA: TGTGCCAGCACAGCGGTCTCCTACGAGCAGTACTTC. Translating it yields CASTAVSYEQYF. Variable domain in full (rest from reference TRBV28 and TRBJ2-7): DVKVTQSSRYLVKRTGEKVFLECVQDMDHENMFWYRQDPGLGLRLIYFSYDVKMKEKGDIPEGYSVSREKKERFSLILESASTNQTSMYLCASTAVSYEQYFGPGTRLTVT.